The T cell receptor (beta chain) under discussion was sequenced for a study of Graves' ophthalmopathy and Graves' hyperthyroidism (dated by TCRdb to about 2018). Regarding the complete study: Peripheral blood was collected at initial diagnosis, before any treatment. TCR beta repertoire signatures were used to distinguish Graves' ophthalmopathy from Graves' hyperthyroidism and to predict progression to ophthalmopathy. An independent validation cohort was composed of some 19 hyperthyroidism patients and around 15 patients who later progressed from hyperthyroidism to ophthalmopathy. Following sampling, methimazole starting at 30 mg daily was administered to hyperthyroidism patients, and high-dose intravenous methylprednisolone was administered to ophthalmopathy patients. In total, 135 blood samples were TCR-sequenced: 43 ophthalmopathy, approximately 75 hyperthyroidism and about 17 hyperthyroidism-to-ophthalmopathy patients. To explore V-J signatures distinguishing ophthalmopathy from hyperthyroidism, a discovery set of 100 patients (around 42 ophthalmopathy, roughly 55 stable hyperthyroidism) was enrolled. In about 6 hyperthyroidism patients, T-cell repertoires of thyroid tissue and blood were compared. The 95 to 100 discovery patients were divided at random into training and test sets in a 7:3 ratio.

Patients with ophthalmopathy had moderately to severely active disease, with a Clinical Activity Score of 3 or more, a NOSPECS grade of 4 or more, and a disease duration of less than 3 months. Patients with other autoimmune diseases, uncontrolled infections, pregnancy or lactation were excluded. Diagnosis relied on clinical symptoms, serum thyroxine, TRAb, thyroid ultrasound and orbital computed tomography. PBMCs were isolated from 10 ml of fresh peripheral blood by Ficoll-Paque density gradient centrifugation. Trizol reagent was used to extract the total RNA, and its quality was then checked on an Agilent 2100 Bioanalyzer. Here is what the overall study found, with its caveats: Sample size was not statistically predetermined, and group allocation was not concealed from the investigators. Most expanded thyroid clonotypes with frequency above 0.001 were also detected in blood, suggesting blood repertoires may reflect the thyroid immune response. The 13-signature model separated ophthalmopathy from stable hyperthyroidism with 87.88% sensitivity and about 81% specificity in cross-validation, and 80%/75% in the test set. In validation, the model predicted ophthalmopathy progression with about 70% sensitivity and around 72% specificity; eleven to twelve predicted patients were CT-confirmed with GO in a median of around 6 months.

CDR1 and CDR2 (LNHNV, YYDKDF) derive from the germline V gene (reference sequence). Ends trimmed: V by 0 bases, J by 1 base; bases unmatched to a gene: 8. The CDR3 spans 17 residues, from the cysteine through the phenylalanine. The retained sequence is limited to the CDR3, 51 bases, with the frame set at the first base. This clonotype was detected only once. It lacks a known antigen. Base quality data are lacking; no much larger clone is found one base away. A read on its own is weak evidence. For repertoire sequencing, TCR beta CDR3 regions were amplified from RNA transcripts. A first-round RT-PCR used HTBI primers with the Qiagen OneStep RT-PCR kit, followed by a second-round multiplex PCR, size selection and purification. Libraries were sequenced paired-end with 100 bp reads on an Illumina HiSeq2000. The authors' analysis ran thus. Reads were processed with SOAPnuke, discarding reads with adapters, uncalled bases, mean Phred below 15, or no exact constant-primer or identifier match. COPE v1.2.5 was used to merge high-quality paired reads. Clonotypes were defined as unique nucleotide sequences and were aligned to IMGT TRB V, D and J references using MiTCR v1.1. Analysis was restricted to V-J combinations with a frequency above 0.0001, which covered roughly 99% of repertoires. A TCR clonal expansion and chaos score per V-J combination was defined as the ratio of F50 clonal expansion to chaos observed in the TCRdist matrix. Welch's t-statistics and random forest were used to narrow the features down to about a dozen V-J combinations, which were then fed into a naive Bayes classifier. Thyroid-blood repertoire similarity was quantified with the Morisita-Horn index. TCRdb took the public reads, trimmed them with fastp at Q25, ran MiXCR for clone calling and kept in-frame beta chains. Each entry is one CDR3 protein sequence, shown with its most common DNA and genes. The V and J calls were not made by the authors but by TCRdb's processing. This sample comprises nearly 400,000 distinct CDR3 sequences, 18% of them detected only once. About 1.4% of the sample is in the top ten clones.

Input material: peripheral blood. The receptor was derived from a woman younger than 30 with Graves' ophthalmopathy. Donor details come from another sample of the same person, matched by shared clones. This sequence uses TRBV15 and TRBJ2-5; 7 of the junction bases match TRBD1. The CDR3 is CATSRETGRYFQETQYF. The nucleotides read TGTGCCACCAGCAGAGAGACAGGGCGCTATTTCCAAGAGACCCAGTACTTC. With the portions outside the CDR3 filled from the reference TRBV15 and TRBJ2-5 genes, the complete variable region becomes DAMVIQNPRYQVTQFGKPVTLSCSQTLNHNVMYWYQQKSSQAPKLLFHYYDKDFNNEADTPDNFQSRRPNTSFCFLDIRSPGLGDTAMYLCATSRETGRYFQETQYFGPGTRLLVL.